The 31 T cell receptor beta chains presented below share a single source sample, sequenced in a study of blood T cell repertoires in COVID-19. The table came from immunoSEQ multiplex PCR; TCRdb's copy has only in-frame clones and leaves some out. The data show about 360,000 clones, approximately 77% seen once. The sequencing sample was made of peripheral blood. All receptors come from a human donor with acute or convalescent COVID-19. The donor label of this sample is uncertain.

The V call is TRBV11-2, the J call TRBJ1-2; D is undetermined. Trimming pared 5 bases from V and 8 bases from J, leaving 18 bases between. The CDR3 sequence is 14 residues long. Germline CDR1 and CDR2: SGHAT and FQNNGV. The CDR3 nucleotides are TGTGCCAGCAGCCCACGGAACGGGGTTCAAGGCTACACCTTC. Amino acids: CASSPRNGVQGYTF.

In this sample, this clone turned up a few times. The chain carries TRBV10-2 and TRBJ2-1; TRBD2 aligns across 11 bases. Looked up from germline, CDR1 is WSHSY and CDR2 is SAAADI. The CDR3 is made up of 15 amino acids. The V gene end was trimmed by 5 bases and the J gene end by 10 bases; junction bases not matched to a gene: 10. The CDR3 protein is CASSPLAGGPGEQFF. The CDR3 DNA is TGCGCCAGCAGTCCTCTAGCGGGGGGTCCGGGCGAGCAGTTCTTC.

Here the CDR3 DNA reads TGTGCCATCAGTGAGAGTGGGCGCGAGCAGTACTTC. This gives the protein CAISESGREQYF. The rearrangement joins TRBV10-3 to TRBJ2-7, with D unclear. Germline CDR1 and CDR2: ENHRY and SYGVKD. Trimming stripped 2 bases from V and 6 bases from J, with 8 bases between. The CDR3 extends over 12 amino acids.

The V call is TRBV3-1 (or the pseudogene TRBV3-2), the J call TRBJ2-3, with 8 bases identical to TRBD2. There are 12 residues in the CDR3. In germline, CDR1 is LGHDT, CDR2 YNNKEL (reference sequence). J lost 11 bases, V lost 3 bases, and 4 bases had no gene match. The CDR3 DNA sequence: TGTGCCAGCAGCCAGTTAGCGGGGTGGCAGTATTTT. Translation: CASSQLAGWQYF.

The CDR3 nucleotides read TGTGCCAGCTCACCAGGGACAGGGGGCGCGGGCTATGGCTACACCTTC. Its protein product is CASSPGTGGAGYGYTF. The gene calls are TRBV18 and TRBJ1-2, with 12 bases fitting TRBD1. V gave up 2 bases and J gave up 4 bases; unmatched junction bases: 5. The CDR3 covers 16 residues. Germline CDR1 KGHSH, CDR2 LQKENI.

The chain has TRBV10-2 and TRBJ2-1; D is undetermined. The CDR3 covers 13 residues. Germline assignment: CDR1 WSHSY and CDR2 SAAADI. V was cut by 3 bases and J by 6 bases, with 9 bases left in between. The CDR3 sequence is CASSEFPGNEQFF. The DNA of the CDR3 is TGCGCCAGCAGTGAATTCCCGGGCAATGAGCAGTTCTTC.

The V and J genes are TRBV27 and TRBJ2-1; 9 bases agree with TRBD2. Per germline, CDR1 MNHEY and CDR2 SMNVEV (reference sequence). CDR3 length: 18 residues. V was pared by 0 bases and J by 6 bases, with 12 bases of the junction left unmatched. For the CDR3, the DNA is TGTGCCAGCAGTTTATCATTCCCCAGGCTAGCGGGGATCAATGAGCAGTTCTTC. Protein sequence: CASSLSFPRLAGINEQFF.

The chain uses TRBV6-4 and TRBJ1-2, with unresolved D. CDR1 and CDR2 (germline): MRHNA, SNTAGT. The V end lost 8 bases, the J end lost 4 bases, and 14 bases lay between the germline ends. CDR3 size: 13 residues. The chain's CDR3 is CASSSEGSYGYTF. DNA for the CDR3: TGTGCCAGCTCTTCGGAGGGATCCTATGGCTACACCTTC.

The chain combines TRBV2 with TRBJ1-1, with D tentatively TRBD1 (5 bases). Trimming left V 6 bases short and J 1 base short, with 15 bases between. This CDR3 contains 15 residues. Germline lookup yields CDR1 SNHLY and CDR2 FYNNEI. CDR3 protein: CASRPRVLENTEAFF. For the CDR3, the DNA is TGTGCCAGCAGACCCAGGGTTCTTGAGAACACTGAAGCTTTCTTT.

The V gene is TRBV28, the J gene TRBJ1-2, with D perhaps TRBD1 (5 bases). CDR1 is MDHEN and CDR2 is SYDVKM in the germline V gene. V lost 2 bases and J lost 4, with 11 bases in between. The CDR3 has 14 residues. CDR3 sequence reads: CASSLGAVFYGYTF. DNA of the CDR3: TGTGCCAGCAGTTTAGGGGCAGTCTTCTATGGCTACACCTTC.

The chain has TRBV30 and TRBJ1-5; no definite D call. The V gene's germline CDR1 is GTSNPN and CDR2 SVGIG (reference sequence). Trimming removed 4 bases from V and 0 bases from J, with 13 bases in between. CDR3 length: 15 amino acids. In DNA, the CDR3 is TGTGCCTGGAACGACTTGGGTTATAGCAATCAGCCCCAGCATTTT. Translated: CAWNDLGYSNQPQHF.

V and J are TRBV18 and TRBJ1-1; D possibly corresponds to TRBD1 (5 bases). V lost 2 bases and J 7 bases, leaving 17 bases between the germline ends. The CDR3 runs 15 residues. Germline CDR1 and CDR2: KGHSH and LQKENI. DNA of the CDR3: TGTGCCAGCTCACCAGGGGCACTCTTCCGCGTTGAAGCTTTCTTT. Translating gives CASSPGALFRVEAFF.

The gene calls are TRBV7-8 and TRBJ2-5, with 7 nucleotides matching TRBD2. V shed 5 bases and J 1 base; nucleotides not matched to a gene: 10. Germline values: CDR1 SGHVS, CDR2 FQNEAQ. This CDR3 is 16 amino acids long. This chain's CDR3 is CASSLGQGLPQETQYF. The CDR3, as DNA: TGTGCCAGCAGCCTGGGGCAGGGACTACCCCAAGAGACCCAGTACTTC.

The CDR3 sequence: CASSFETGFSGNTIYF. CDR3 in DNA: TGCGCCAGCAGCTTCGAGACAGGGTTCTCTGGAAACACCATATATTTT. This chain connects TRBV5-1 to TRBJ1-3; 7 bases are shared with TRBD1. The CDR3 has 16 residues. Germline values: CDR1 SGHRS, CDR2 YFSETQ. V gave up 2 bases and J gave up 0 bases; unmatched junction bases: 5. Full variable domain (remainder filled in from reference TRBV5-1 and TRBJ1-3): KAGVTQTPRYLIKTRGQQVTLSCSPISGHRSVSWYQQTPGQGLQFLFEYFSETQRNKGNFPGRFSGRQFSNSRSEMNVSTLELGDSALYLCASSFETGFSGNTIYFGEGSWLTVV.

In its sample, this clone was seen once. The V gene is TRBV5-1, the J gene TRBJ2-2, with 7 bases that match TRBD1. Trimming took 6 bases from V and 6 from J; bases not matched to a gene: 8. CDR3 length equals 14 residues. The germline V gene has CDR1 SGHRS and CDR2 YFSETQ. The CDR3 coding sequence is TGCGCCAGCATGAGAGGGGGCGAAGCCGGGGAGCTGTTTTTT. Residues: CASMRGGEAGELFF.

This rearrangement joins TRBV18 to TRBJ2-2, with TRBD1 matching 9 bases. Germline trimming cut 5 bases from V and 6 bases from J; bases unmatched to any gene: 13. Germline V lookup: CDR1 KGHSH, CDR2 LQKENI. The CDR3 spans 17 residues. CDR3 residues: CASSSGTGIWRAGELFF. CDR3 coding DNA: TGTGCCAGCTCATCCGGGACAGGGATATGGCGGGCCGGGGAGCTGTTTTTT.

V is TRBV30 and J is TRBJ1-6; TRBD1 matches at 7 bases. The CDR3 sequence is 14 residues long. The V segment lost 3 bases and the J segment 13 bases; nucleotides outside the gene matches: 12. Per germline, CDR1 GTSNPN and CDR2 SVGIG (reference sequence). The CDR3 nucleotides are TGTGCCTGGAGGGCGACAGGGAACCTAAGGCCCCTCCACTTT. This translates into CAWRATGNLRPLHF.

This chain connects TRBV29-1 to TRBJ1-6, with D possibly being TRBD1 (6 bases). The CDR3 has 13 amino acids. The V end was cut by 4 bases, the J end by 7 bases, with 11 bases between. CDR1 is SQVTM, CDR2 ANQGSEA, per germline. CDR3 sequence: CSVGDTGNSPLHF. CDR3 DNA sequence: TGCAGCGTTGGGGACACGGGGAATTCACCCCTCCACTTT.

This chain links TRBV3-1 (or the pseudogene TRBV3-2) with TRBJ1-5; 7 bases fit TRBD1. The CDR3 consists of 15 residues. Germline CDR1 and CDR2: LGHDT and YNNKEL (reference sequence). J lost 6 bases, V lost 4 bases, and 9 bases had no gene match. As DNA, the CDR3 is TGTGCCAGCAGCCCCGCCGACAGGGCAGGTCAGCCCCAGCATTTT. It translates to CASSPADRAGQPQHF.

The chain has TRBV30 and TRBJ1-1; tentatively, D is TRBD1 (5 bases). The CDR3 has 14 residues. Germline CDR1 reads GTSNPN; CDR2 reads SVGIG (reference sequence). Trimming took 2 bases from V and 0 from J, leaving 10 bases between them. CDR3 nucleotides: TGTGCCTGGAGTCATCAGGGCTTGAACACTGAAGCTTTCTTT. Translated, it gives CAWSHQGLNTEAFF.

The V gene is TRBV21-1, the J gene TRBJ2-7; TRBD2, the table's D call, was not compared with the DNA. TRBV21-1 has pseudogene status. The CDR3 covers 13 residues. The CDR3, as DNA: TGTGCCAGCAGCAAATCCGGGGTCAACGAGCAGTACTTC. Its translation: CASSKSGVNEQYF.

This chain connects TRBV29-1 to TRBJ1-1; D perhaps matches TRBD1 (5 bases). The germline V and J ends were trimmed by 4 bases and 3 bases, with 12 bases remaining between them. CDR1 is SQVTM and CDR2 is ANQGSEA in the germline V gene. This CDR3 is 13 amino acids long. The CDR3 region is CSVVRLTDTEAFF. CDR3 nucleotides: TGCAGCGTTGTCAGGTTGACAGACACTGAAGCTTTCTTT.

The gene calls are TRBV5-1 and TRBJ1-2, with a tentative D call TRBD1 (5 bases). The germline gives CDR1 SGHRS, CDR2 YFSETQ. The CDR3 is 12 residues long. V lost 4 bases and J lost 8, with 12 bases in between. The CDR3 loop reads CASSGTGRGYTF. DNA of the CDR3: TGCGCCAGCAGCGGAACAGGCCGGGGCTACACCTTC. The full variable domain, with the rest looked up from reference TRBV5-1 and TRBJ1-2, is KAGVTQTPRYLIKTRGQQVTLSCSPISGHRSVSWYQQTPGQGLQFLFEYFSETQRNKGNFPGRFSGRQFSNSRSEMNVSTLELGDSALYLCASSGTGRGYTFGSGTRLTVV.

As for this clone: This sample also contains other DNA sequences that code for the same CDR3. This chain joins TRBV18 and TRBJ1-5; D is possibly TRBD1 (6 bases). Germline V gene data show CDR1 as KGHSH and CDR2 as LQKENI. The CDR3 loop spans 16 amino acids. Trimming removed 2 bases from V and 0 bases from J, with 11 bases in between. CDR3 region: CASSPRGQYSNQPQHF. CDR3 nucleotides: TGTGCCAGCTCACCAAGGGGACAATATAGCAATCAGCCCCAGCATTTT.

The chain employs TRBV5-1 and TRBJ1-1; the match to TRBD1 covers 9 bases. After removal of 0 bases from V and 0 bases from J, the junction contained 6 bases not matched to a gene. The CDR3 has 17 residues. Germline CDR1 reads SGHRS; CDR2 reads YFSETQ. CDR3 sequence: CASSLGGQGSMNTEAFF. The CDR3 nucleotides read TGCGCCAGCAGCTTGGGGGGACAGGGTTCCATGAACACTGAAGCTTTCTTT.

This chain connects TRBV7-8 to TRBJ2-6; 7 nucleotides match TRBD1. This CDR3 is 18 amino acids long. The J segment lost 0 bases and the V segment lost 5 bases, leaving 10 bases of the junction unmatched. CDR1 is SGHVS and CDR2 is FQNEAQ in the germline V gene. DNA for the CDR3: TGTGCCAGCAGCCCCTACCGGACAGGAGCCTCTGGGGCCAACGTCCTGACTTTC. This encodes CASSPYRTGASGANVLTF.

This clone was seen a single time. The same CDR3 also results from other DNA sequences found in this sample. The chain couples TRBV3-1 (or the pseudogene TRBV3-2) to TRBJ2-3; possible D gene TRBD1, 6 bases. The CDR3 is 13 amino acids. Looked up from germline, CDR1 is LGHDT and CDR2 is YNNKEL (reference sequence). V was shortened by 1 base and J by 4 bases, with 6 bases between the two germline ends. CDR3 nucleotides: TGTGCCAGCAGCCAAGCAGGGGCAGATACGCAGTATTTT. Translated: CASSQAGADTQYF.

This clone is a singleton in its sample. The chain joins TRBV21-1 to TRBJ2-7; TRBD1 is taken as the D call from the table, unchecked against the DNA. TRBV21-1 is shown as a pseudogene. The CDR3 length is 17 residues. DNA for the CDR3: TGTGCCAGCAGAGGACAGCCGCCTTCCACGTATACCTACGAGCAGTACTTC. This sequence encodes CASRGQPPSTYTYEQYF.

This chain connects TRBV18 to TRBJ1-5; TRBD1 matches 7 bases. With V trimmed by 1 base and J by 5 bases, 2 bases remained unmatched. There are 14 residues in the CDR3. Germline V gives CDR1 KGHSH, CDR2 LQKENI. CDR3 sequence: CASSPRDSYQPQHF. The CDR3 DNA reads TGTGCCAGCTCACCACGGGACAGTTATCAGCCCCAGCATTTT.

CDR3 protein: CASSPRTGGNDEQFF. The CDR3 DNA reads TGTGCCAGCAGCCCCCGGACAGGGGGCAACGATGAGCAGTTCTTC. V and J are TRBV3-1 (or the pseudogene TRBV3-2) and TRBJ2-1; the match to TRBD1 covers 11 bases. The length of the CDR3 is 15 residues. J was trimmed by 8 bases and V by 4 bases; bases with no gene match: 7. Germline lookup yields CDR1 LGHDT and CDR2 YNNKEL (reference sequence).

The rearrangement links TRBV30 to TRBJ1-1; 7 bases match TRBD1. This CDR3 contains 12 residues. Germline CDR1 reads GTSNPN; CDR2 reads SVGIG (reference sequence). Trimming took 7 bases from V and 1 from J; bases not matched to a gene: 3. CDR3 loop: CASDRPNTEAFF. In nucleotides, the CDR3 is TGTGCCTCGGACAGGCCGAACACTGAAGCTTTCTTT.